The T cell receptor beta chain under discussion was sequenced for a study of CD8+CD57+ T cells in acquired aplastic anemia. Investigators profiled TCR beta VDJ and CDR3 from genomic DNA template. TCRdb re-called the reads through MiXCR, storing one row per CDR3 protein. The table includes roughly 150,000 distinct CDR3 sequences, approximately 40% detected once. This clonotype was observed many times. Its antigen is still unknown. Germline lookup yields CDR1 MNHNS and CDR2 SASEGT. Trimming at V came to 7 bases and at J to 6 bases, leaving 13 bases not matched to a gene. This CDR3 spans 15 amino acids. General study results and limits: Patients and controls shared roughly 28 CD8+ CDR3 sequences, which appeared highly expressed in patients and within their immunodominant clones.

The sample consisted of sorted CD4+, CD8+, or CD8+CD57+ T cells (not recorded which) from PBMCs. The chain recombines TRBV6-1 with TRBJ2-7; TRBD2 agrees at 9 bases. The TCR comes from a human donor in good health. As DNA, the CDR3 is TGTGCCAGCAAGGTTGGTTATAGCGGGAGAGGCGAGCAGTACTTC. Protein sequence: CASKVGYSGRGEQYF.